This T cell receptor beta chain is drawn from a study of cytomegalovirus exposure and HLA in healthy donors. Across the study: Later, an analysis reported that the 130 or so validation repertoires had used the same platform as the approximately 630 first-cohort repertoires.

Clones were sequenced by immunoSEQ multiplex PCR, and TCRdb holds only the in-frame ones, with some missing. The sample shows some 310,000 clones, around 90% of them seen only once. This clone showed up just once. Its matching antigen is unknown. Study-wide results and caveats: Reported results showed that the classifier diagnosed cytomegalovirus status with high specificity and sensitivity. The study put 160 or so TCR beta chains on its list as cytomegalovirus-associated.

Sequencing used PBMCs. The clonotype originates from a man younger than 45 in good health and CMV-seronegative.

CDR3 protein: CSVPRRVDGYTF. The CDR3 region has the DNA TGCAGCGTCCCCCGCCGGGTGGATGGCTACACCTTC. The V and J genes are TRBV29-1 and TRBJ1-2; no clear D gene. V gave up 6 bases and J gave up 6 bases, with 14 bases separating them. The germline CDR1 and CDR2 sequences are SQVTM and ANQGSEA. The CDR3 is 12 amino acids. Variable domain in full (rest from reference TRBV29-1 and TRBJ1-2): SAVISQKPSRDICQRGTSLTIQCQVDSQVTMMFWYRQQPGQSLTLIATANQGSEATYESGFVIDKFPISRPNLTFSTLTVSNMSPEDSSIYLCSVPRRVDGYTFGSGTRLTVV.